This T cell receptor beta chain was sequenced in a study of blood T cell repertoires in COVID-19. Per the authors' pipeline: Nucleated cell number was recorded as an estimate derived from reference gene primer amplification. The data were produced by immunoSEQ multiplex PCR, yet TCRdb's version contains in-frame clones alone and is incomplete. The V and J calls and clone size are taken from that table; D and trimming were inferred from the DNA. This table holds 280,000 or so clones, approximately 88% found once. This study enrolled people aged 18 to 89 from approximately 24 US geographic areas. Cohort assignment relied on participant-reported clinical history. J was trimmed by 4 bases and V by 6 bases; bases with no gene match: 6. CDR1 is MDHEN and CDR2 is SYDVKM in the germline V gene. CDR3 size: 14 residues.

The sequenced sample consisted of PBMCs or T cells enriched from blood (not recorded which). This TCR was recovered from a woman in her forties who had recovered from COVID-19. This chain joins TRBV28 and TRBJ2-7; 10 bases line up with TRBD2. CDR3 region: CASSELAGSYEQYF. DNA of the CDR3: TGTGCCAGCAGCGAACTAGCGGGGAGTTACGAGCAGTACTTC.